Listed below are T cell receptor beta chains from one sample, sequenced in a study of control samples from healthy donors and cancer patients. TCRdb's copy holds only in-frame clones and misses some; the assay was immunoSEQ multiplex PCR. The table has more than 70,000 clones, approximately 91% seen once. The sequenced material came from blood. The receptors come from a woman aged 30 to 39 in good health. Each CDR3 is given with its conserved first and last residue. A D gene is named only where the DNA matches it firmly. The size entry is marked missing in some rows and otherwise reads once, few, many or a size class.

v_call	j_call	clone_size	d_call	cdr3_aa	cdr3_nt
TRBV3-1/TRBV3-2	TRBJ1-2	.	TRBD1	CASSHWDRGRGYGYTF	TGTGCCAGCAGCCATTGGGACAGGGGTAGGGGCTATGGCTACACCTTC
TRBV6-5	TRBJ1-1	few	.	CASSPTGAYEAFF	TGTGCCAGCAGTCCTACCGGGGCCTATGAAGCTTTCTTT
TRBV6-1	TRBJ2-2	medium-sized	.	CASSDTLNTGELFF	TGTGCCAGCAGTGATACGTTAAACACCGGGGAGCTGTTTTTT
TRBV4-1	TRBJ2-3	.	TRBD2	CASSQAAGALPDTQYF	TGCGCCAGCAGCCAGGCCGCGGGAGCTCTCCCAGATACGCAGTATTTT
TRBV3-1/TRBV3-2	TRBJ2-5	few	TRBD2	CASSPLAGGRKTQYF	TGTGCCAGCAGCCCTCTAGCGGGAGGGAGAAAGACCCAGTACTTC
TRBV4-2	TRBJ2-7	.	.	CASSQSPPGGGGYEQYF	TGTGCCAGCAGCCAATCGCCTCCTGGAGGGGGCGGCTACGAGCAGTACTTC
TRBV18	TRBJ2-2	.	.	CASDPLGTLAAGELFF	TGTGCCAGCGACCCTCTGGGGACACTCGCCGCCGGGGAGCTGTTTTTT
TRBV5-4	TRBJ2-5	.	TRBD1	CASSLGGTGYIETQYF	TGTGCCAGCAGCTTGGGCGGGACAGGGTATATAGAGACCCAGTACTTC
TRBV19	TRBJ2-7	medium-sized	.	CASSFNFRGGDEQYF	TGTGCCAGTAGCTTTAACTTTAGGGGGGGCGACGAGCAGTACTTC
TRBV5-4	TRBJ2-5	once	.	CASSLKETQYF	TGTGCCAGCAGCTTGAAAGAGACCCAGTACTTC
TRBV4-1	TRBJ2-1	.	.	CASSGLGGTAGPSYNEQFF	TGCGCCAGCAGCGGACTAGGGGGGACGGCAGGACCATCCTACAATGAGCAGTTCTTC
TRBV6-5	TRBJ1-5	.	.	CASQSRENQPQHF	TGTGCCAGCCAGAGCCGCGAGAATCAGCCCCAGCATTTT
TRBV28	TRBJ2-7	.	TRBD1	CASTLGTDLHSYEQYF	TGTGCCAGTACCCTAGGGACAGACCTTCACTCCTACGAGCAGTACTTC
TRBV5-4	TRBJ2-1	.	TRBD2	CASSSGTNSYNEQFF	TGTGCCAGCAGCTCCGGGACTAACTCCTACAATGAGCAGTTCTTC
TRBV3-1/TRBV3-2	TRBJ2-7	.	.	CASSPGGGGYGEQYF	TGTGCCAGCAGCCCAGGGGGCGGGGGGTATGGGGAGCAGTACTTC
TRBV29-1	TRBJ2-7	.	.	CSVEIDTLSYEQYF	TGCAGCGTTGAAATTGATACACTGTCCTACGAGCAGTACTTC
TRBV4-2	TRBJ2-7	.	.	CASSQGVKGYEQYF	TGTGCCAGCAGCCAAGGAGTCAAAGGCTACGAGCAGTACTTC
TRBV3-1/TRBV3-2	TRBJ1-1	.	.	CASSELRSTEAFF	TGTGCCAGCAGCGAATTAAGGTCCACTGAAGCTTTCTTT
TRBV10-1	TRBJ1-6	.	.	CASSAGRENSPLHF	TGCGCCAGCAGTGCAGGTCGGGAAAATTCACCCCTCCACTTT
TRBV5-1	TRBJ1-1	.	.	CASSLELTRHLTEAFF	TGCGCCAGCAGCTTGGAATTGACGCGGCACCTCACTGAAGCTTTCTTT
TRBV10-2	TRBJ1-2	.	.	CASRTPNYGYTF	TGCGCCAGCAGAACGCCTAACTATGGCTACACCTTC
TRBV19	TRBJ1-1	.	.	CASRPGALIQREAFF	TGTGCCAGCCGTCCGGGGGCGCTCATACAGCGGGAAGCTTTCTTT
TRBV6-5	TRBJ1-2	.	TRBD1	CASSQTGGQGYGYTF	TGTGCCAGCAGTCAGACAGGGGGGCAGGGCTATGGCTACACCTTC
TRBV11-2	TRBJ1-1	.	.	CASSLGVGTEAFF	TGTGCCAGCAGCTTAGGGGTAGGCACTGAAGCTTTCTTT
TRBV27	TRBJ2-7	.	.	CASSLSVGYHEQYF	TGTGCCAGCAGTTTATCGGTCGGGTACCACGAGCAGTACTTC
TRBV6-6	TRBJ1-2	.	TRBD1	CASSWTGDYGYTF	TGTGCCAGCAGCTGGACAGGGGATTATGGCTACACCTTC
TRBV5-4	TRBJ2-7	.	TRBD2	CAVPGGSGGPPSSYEQYF	TGTGCCGTGCCCGGTGGTAGCGGGGGGCCGCCGAGCTCCTACGAGCAGTACTTC
TRBV9	TRBJ1-6	.	TRBD1	CASSVGVLTSWTGGRDSPLHF	TGTGCCAGCAGCGTAGGGGTGTTAACTTCGTGGACAGGGGGCCGGGATTCACCCCTCCACTTT
TRBV15	TRBJ1-4	.	TRBD1	CATSERGQGLEKLFF	TGTGCCACCAGCGAAAGGGGACAGGGTTTGGAAAAACTGTTTTTT
TRBV30	TRBJ1-4	.	.	CAWLTDWGGNEKLFF	TGTGCCTGGCTGACAGATTGGGGGGGTAATGAAAAACTGTTTTTT
TRBV27	TRBJ1-1	.	.	CASSPILDTEAFF	TGTGCCAGCAGCCCGATTCTGGACACTGAAGCTTTCTTT
TRBV19	TRBJ1-1	.	.	CASRLPGVTEAFF	TGTGCCAGTAGACTACCAGGGGTCACTGAAGCTTTCTTT
TRBV5-1	TRBJ1-3	once	.	CASSPRGAGVTGNTIYF	TGCGCCAGCAGCCCCCGGGGTGCAGGGGTGACTGGAAACACCATATATTTT
TRBV25-1	TRBJ2-1	once	.	CASGSLGAHNEQFF	TGTGCCAGCGGGAGCCTTGGGGCCCACAATGAGCAGTTCTTC
TRBV19	TRBJ1-2	.	.	CASSIGGTTTPYGYTF	TGTGCCAGTAGTATAGGCGGGACAACGACCCCTTATGGCTACACCTTC
TRBV27	TRBJ2-3	.	.	CASSSDRISTDTQYF	TGTGCCAGCAGCTCGGACAGAATTAGCACAGATACGCAGTATTTT
TRBV5-5	TRBJ1-5	.	TRBD1	CASSLPGGSGNQPQHF	TGTGCCAGCAGCTTGCCAGGGGGATCTGGCAATCAGCCCCAGCATTTT
TRBV10-3	TRBJ2-1	.	TRBD1	CAIRRTGDGYNEQFF	TGTGCCATCAGGCGGACAGGGGACGGTTACAATGAGCAGTTCTTC
TRBV6-5	TRBJ2-1	once	.	CASRGKQTAYNEQFF	TGTGCCAGCAGGGGTAAGCAGACAGCGTACAATGAGCAGTTCTTC
TRBV5-6	TRBJ2-6	.	.	CASSLGLTSGANVLTF	TGTGCCAGCAGCTTGGGACTGACCTCTGGGGCCAACGTCCTGACTTTC
TRBV2	TRBJ2-5	.	.	CASSGDRGETQYF	TGTGCCAGCAGTGGGGACCGCGGGGAGACCCAGTACTTC
TRBV3-1/TRBV3-2	TRBJ1-3	.	.	CASSQVPGTAPTRSGNTIYF	TGTGCCAGCAGCCAAGTCCCCGGGACGGCTCCAACTCGCTCTGGAAACACCATATATTTT
TRBV9	TRBJ1-6	once	TRBD1	CASSVGDSTSPLHF	TGTGCCAGCAGCGTGGGGGACAGCACTTCACCCCTCCACTTT
TRBV6-8	TRBJ1-2	.	.	CASSYSPGRVPGYTF	TGTGCCAGCAGTTACTCACCGGGCAGGGTGCCTGGCTACACCTTC
TRBV30	TRBJ1-5	.	TRBD1	CAWSLGTGRIQPQHF	TGTGCCTGGAGTCTCGGGACAGGGCGGATTCAGCCCCAGCATTTT
TRBV11-3	TRBJ2-1	.	.	CASSLDRPNEQFF	TGTGCCAGCAGCTTAGATCGACCCAATGAGCAGTTCTTC
TRBV12-3/TRBV12-4	TRBJ2-7	.	.	CASSLETGHEQYF	TGTGCCAGCAGTTTAGAAACGGGGCACGAGCAGTACTTC
TRBV2	TRBJ2-2	.	.	CASSPTGNTGELFF	TGTGCCAGCAGCCCGACGGGGAACACCGGGGAGCTGTTTTTT
TRBV6-5	TRBJ1-2	.	.	CASRYLSGGRSYTF	TGTGCCAGCAGATACCTCTCTGGGGGCCGGAGCTACACCTTC
TRBV9	TRBJ2-7	.	TRBD1	CASSAITGAEQYF	TGTGCCAGCAGCGCGATCACAGGGGCCGAGCAGTACTTC
TRBV29-1	TRBJ2-5	.	TRBD1	CSVDRQGTKTQYF	TGCAGCGTTGATAGACAGGGGACCAAGACCCAGTACTTC
TRBV4-1	TRBJ1-5	.	.	CASSPLLITSNQPQHF	TGCGCCAGCAGCCCTTTATTAATTACCAGCAATCAGCCCCAGCATTTT
TRBV21-1	TRBJ1-5	.	.	CASGPYLGGNQPQHF	TGTGCCAGCGGTCCCTACCTAGGAGGCAATCAGCCCCAGCATTTT
TRBV2	TRBJ1-5	.	.	CASSEARAQGPQHF	TGTGCCAGCAGTGAAGCAAGGGCCCAAGGGCCCCAGCATTTT
TRBV11-3	TRBJ2-7	.	TRBD1	CASSLDTADRGHEQYF	TGTGCCAGCAGCTTAGATACGGCGGACAGGGGCCACGAGCAGTACTTC
TRBV4-1	TRBJ2-5	.	.	CASSQDLGAAGLEETQYF	TGCGCCAGCAGCCAAGATCTCGGGGCAGCAGGGTTAGAAGAGACCCAGTACTTC
TRBV5-1	TRBJ2-1	.	TRBD2	CASSAPTGALAGGRSSYNEQFF	TGCGCCAGCAGCGCCCCGACAGGGGCCCTAGCGGGAGGCCGCAGCTCCTACAATGAGCAGTTCTTC
TRBV14	TRBJ2-5	.	TRBD1	CASSQYRGLETQYF	TGTGCCAGCAGCCAGTACAGGGGGCTGGAGACCCAGTACTTC
TRBV4-2	TRBJ1-2	.	.	CASSQDRRVNYGYTF	TGTGCCAGCAGCCAAGATCGGCGGGTTAACTATGGCTACACCTTC
TRBV15	TRBJ2-1	.	TRBD1	CATSRGQDYNEQFF	TGTGCCACCAGCAGGGGACAGGATTACAATGAGCAGTTCTTC